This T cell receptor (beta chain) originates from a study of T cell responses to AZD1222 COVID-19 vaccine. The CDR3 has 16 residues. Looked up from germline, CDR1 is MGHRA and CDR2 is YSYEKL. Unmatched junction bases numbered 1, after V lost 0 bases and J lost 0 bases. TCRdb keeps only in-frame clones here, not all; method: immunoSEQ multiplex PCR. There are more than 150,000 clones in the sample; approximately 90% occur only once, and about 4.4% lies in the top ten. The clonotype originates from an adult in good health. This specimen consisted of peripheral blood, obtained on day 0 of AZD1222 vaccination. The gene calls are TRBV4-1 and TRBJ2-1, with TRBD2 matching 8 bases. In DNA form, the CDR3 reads TGCGCCAGCAGCCAAGACAGCGGGAGCTCCTACAATGAGCAGTTCTTC. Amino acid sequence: CASSQDSGSSYNEQFF.